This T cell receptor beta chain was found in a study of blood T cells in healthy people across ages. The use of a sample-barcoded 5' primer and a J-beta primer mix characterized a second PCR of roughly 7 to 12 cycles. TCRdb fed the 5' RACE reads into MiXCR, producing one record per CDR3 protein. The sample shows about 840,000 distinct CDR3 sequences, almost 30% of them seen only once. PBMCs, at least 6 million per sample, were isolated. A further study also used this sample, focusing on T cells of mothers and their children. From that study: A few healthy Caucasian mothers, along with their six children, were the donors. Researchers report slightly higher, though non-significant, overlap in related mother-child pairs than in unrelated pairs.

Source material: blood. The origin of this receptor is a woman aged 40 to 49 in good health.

CDR3 sequence reads: CASSLSSFSAFPYEQYF. DNA of the CDR3: TGTGCCAGCAGCCTCTCTAGCTTTTCGGCGTTCCCCTACGAGCAGTACTTC. The chain joins TRBV11-2 to TRBJ2-7; tentative D call: TRBD2 (5 bases). V was shortened by 5 bases and J by 2 bases, with 22 bases between the two germline ends. In germline, CDR1 is SGHAT, CDR2 FQNNGV. This CDR3 has 17 residues.